This T cell receptor beta chain was sequenced during a study of cytomegalovirus exposure and HLA in healthy donors. This clone came up once. The antigen is undetermined. Researchers ran the PCR with 60 Vbeta and 13 Jbeta primers. The data were produced by immunoSEQ multiplex PCR, yet TCRdb's version contains in-frame clones alone and is incomplete. The repertoire includes some 77,000 clones, nearly 80% of them detected once, and 20% to 25% sits in the top ten. Study results and limitations: Most of the TCR beta V segments (in an earlier analysis) were productive either about 90% or about 30% of the time. A list of around 150 TCR beta chains associated with cytomegalovirus was given. Later, TCR association rates were found to vary by HLA locus, highest for DRB1 and lowest for HLA-C.

This TCR derives from a woman in her fifties or sixties in good health and CMV-seropositive. The sample consisted of PBMCs.

The CDR3 DNA sequence: TGCGCCAGCAGCTTGAGACACTTAGTCGGGGAGCTGTTTTTT. Its protein product is CASSLRHLVGELFF. The chain combines TRBV5-1 with TRBJ2-2; D unresolved. CDR3 size: 14 residues. CDR1 and CDR2 (germline): SGHRS, YFSETQ. V was clipped by 1 base and J by 7 bases, with 11 bases between them. Together with reference TRBV5-1 and TRBJ2-2, the CDR3 gives the full variable domain: KAGVTQTPRYLIKTRGQQVTLSCSPISGHRSVSWYQQTPGQGLQFLFEYFSETQRNKGNFPGRFSGRQFSNSRSEMNVSTLELGDSALYLCASSLRHLVGELFFGEGSRLTVL.